One sample yielded the 16 T cell receptor beta chains listed below, sequenced in a study of molecular identifiers for immune sequencing clone quantification. Using its own MiXCR run on the PCR reads, TCRdb lists one record per CDR3 protein. The data show 85,000 to 130,000 distinct CDR3 sequences, 35% to 40% seen once. The source material was naive CD8+ T cells from blood, with Jurkat cell RNA spiked in. Regarding subset: FACS-sorted CD8+CD4-CCR7+CD45RA+ naive T cells. The receptors were sampled from a human donor in good health. Some libraries in this study had Jurkat cell RNA spiked in.

Concerning this clonotype: The conserved closing phenylalanine or tryptophan is absent in this CDR3, likely reflecting a read error. This chain joins TRBV5-1 and TRBJ1-2, with 8 bases lining up with TRBD1. Germline-derived CDR1 and CDR2 are SGHRS and YFSETQ. The CDR3 totals 14 residues. V was pared by 6 bases and J by 5 bases, with 9 bases of the junction left unmatched. CDR3 residues: CASNYKTGGYGYTY. CDR3 sequence (DNA): TGCGCCAGCAATTATAAAACAGGGGGATATGGCTACACCTAC.

The V gene is TRBV6-2 or TRBV6-3, the J gene TRBJ2-3; 9 bases agree with TRBD2. Germline CDR1 and CDR2: MNHEY and SVGEGT. V gave up 2 bases and J gave up 14 bases; unmatched junction bases: 11. The CDR3 covers 14 residues. For the CDR3, the DNA is TGTGCCAGCAGTTACCCGCTAGCGGGGACAGATCCGTATTTT. It encodes CASSYPLAGTDPYF.

This rearrangement joins TRBV7-8 to TRBJ2-2; 7 bases line up with TRBD2. After removal of 6 bases from V and 0 bases from J, the junction contained 4 bases not matched to a gene. CDR3 size: 15 residues. Germline CDR1 SGHVS, CDR2 FQNEAQ. The CDR3 here is CASRPSGANTGELFF. The CDR3 nucleotides are TGTGCCAGCAGACCAAGCGGGGCGAACACCGGGGAGCTGTTTTTT.

V gene TRBV7-6 combines with J gene TRBJ2-7; TRBD2 matches 7 bases. CDR1 SGHVS and CDR2 FNYEAQ come from the germline V gene. Trimming removed 6 bases from V and 2 bases from J; junction bases left unmatched: 13. The CDR3 covers 16 residues. Here the CDR3 reads CASSSSAGRGAYEQYF. CDR3 DNA sequence: TGTGCCAGCAGTTCCTCGGCGGGCCGGGGGGCCTACGAGCAGTACTTC.

The table lists this clonotype with many counts. V gene TRBV2 combines with J gene TRBJ2-2; D uncertain. Germline values: CDR1 SNHLY, CDR2 FYNNEI. This CDR3 has 12 residues. V lost 10 bases and J 3 bases, leaving 9 bases between the germline ends. The CDR3 DNA is TGTGCCACTGATAGGGACACCGGGGAGCTGTTTTTT. Translated, it gives CATDRDTGELFF.

The chain is built from TRBV20-1 and TRBJ2-2; D is uncertain. Germline values: CDR1 DFQATT, CDR2 SNEGSKA (reference sequence). With 5 bases removed from V and 4 bases from J, the gap between germline ends came to 8 bases. CDR3 length: 12 residues. The CDR3 here is CSALWGTGELFF. The CDR3 DNA reads as TGCAGTGCTCTATGGGGCACCGGGGAGCTGTTTTTT.

There are a few counts of this clonotype. The chain joins TRBV2 to TRBJ2-5, with D perhaps TRBD2 (7 bases). This CDR3 contains 19 residues. V gave up 4 bases and J gave up 1 base, with 25 bases separating them. Germline V gene sequence: CDR1 SNHLY, CDR2 FYNNEI. The CDR3 protein is CASSVEGGAPLFAQETQYF. The CDR3 DNA reads as TGTGCCAGCAGTGTCGAGGGGGGGGCGCCCCTGTTTGCCCAAGAGACCCAGTACTTC.

The V gene is TRBV6-5, the J gene TRBJ2-1; D unresolved. Germline V gene data show CDR1 as MNHEY and CDR2 as SVGAGI. V dropped 4 bases and J dropped 0 bases, with 7 bases sitting between them. The CDR3 is made up of 14 amino acids. For the CDR3, the DNA is TGTGCCAGCAGTTTGCGGAGCTCCTACAATGAGCAGTTCTTC. Its translation: CASSLRSSYNEQFF.

This clonotype was observed many times. The J gene is TRBJ2-3, the V gene TRBV2, with TRBD2 identical over 7 bases. The germline V gene encodes CDR1 SNHLY and CDR2 FYNNEI. This CDR3 comprises 15 residues. The CDR3 here is CARGSGISSTDTQYF. The CDR3 coding sequence is TGTGCAAGGGGCAGCGGGATATCTAGCACAGATACGCAGTATTTT.

As to this clonotype: A much larger clone lies one base from this, so it may be a read error. The rearrangement joins TRBV20-1 to TRBJ2-1; no definite D call. The germline gives CDR1 DFQATT, CDR2 SNEGSKA (reference sequence). CDR3 length equals 11 residues. DNA of the CDR3: TGCAGTGCTAGAGAATGGAATGAGCAGCTCTTC. Its translation is CSAREWNEQLF.

This clonotype has a count of ten or more. The chain has TRBV2 and TRBJ1-1, with 7 positions matching TRBD1. The germline V gene has CDR1 SNHLY and CDR2 FYNNEI. This CDR3 is built from 13 residues. The trim removed 5 bases at V and 9 bases at J, leaving 9 bases unmatched. The CDR3: CASSLSPGQQAFF. CDR3 coding DNA: TGTGCCAGCAGTCTGTCTCCGGGACAGCAAGCTTTCTTT.

This clonotype was counted only a few times. The V and J genes are TRBV6-5 and TRBJ2-2; TRBD1 agrees at 8 bases. This CDR3 region has 17 residues. Losses at the gene ends were 2 bases for V and 3 bases for J; bases not matched to a gene: 8. Germline lookup yields CDR1 MNHEY and CDR2 SVGAGI. CDR3 amino acids: CASSYPRTGLDTGELFF. The CDR3 nucleotides read TGTGCCAGCAGTTACCCTAGGACAGGGCTTGACACCGGGGAGCTGTTTTTT.

This clonotype was seen more than once but under ten times. This clone may be a read error of a much larger clone one base away. This rearrangement joins TRBV28 to TRBJ2-5, with 7 bases fitting TRBD2. Germline CDR1 MDHEN, CDR2 SYDVKM. The CDR3 extends over 14 amino acids. V lost 6 bases to trimming and J lost 2 bases; unmatched junction nucleotides: 6. The CDR3 region has the DNA TGTGCCAGCAGATTCTTTAGCGGGCAAGAGACCCAGTACTTC. Amino acids: CASRFFSGQETQYF.

As to this clonotype: A much larger clone is a single base away; this may be a read error. The V and J genes are TRBV20-1 and TRBJ1-5; the D is unclear. This CDR3 comprises 15 residues. Germline assignment: CDR1 DFQATT and CDR2 SNEGSKA (reference sequence). The V gene lost 7 bases and the J gene lost 5 bases, with 21 bases spanning the gap. The DNA of the CDR3 is TGCAGTGTTACCCCCCGAGGATACAGCGATCAGCCCCAGCATTTT. This gives the protein CSVTPRGYSDQPQHF.

This clonotype was counted between two and nine times. J is TRBJ2-5 and V is TRBV18; the match to TRBD2 covers 8 bases. Germline V gene data show CDR1 as KGHSH and CDR2 as LQKENI. V trimming: 0 bases; J trimming: 3 bases; junction bases outside the gene matches: 0. The CDR3 has 14 residues. The CDR3 DNA reads TGTGCCAGCTCACCACCTAGCGGGGAAGAGACCCAGTACTTC. Translating it yields CASSPPSGEETQYF.

This clonotype was observed at least ten times. This rearrangement joins TRBV25-1 to TRBJ2-5, with D possibly TRBD1 on 5 matching bases. Trimming removed 4 bases at V and 7 bases at J, with 13 bases between. The CDR3 sequence is 13 residues long. Per the germline V gene, CDR1 is MGHDK and CDR2 is SYGVNS. The CDR3 coding sequence is TGTGCCAGCAGTGCCACAGGTCTAGGGACCCAGTACTTC. Amino acid sequence: CASSATGLGTQYF.